These T cell receptor beta chains were read from a single sample in a study of cytomegalovirus exposure and HLA in healthy donors. TCRdb keeps only in-frame clones here, not all; method: immunoSEQ multiplex PCR. Here the sample spans 60,000 to 85,000 clones, around 78% being singletons. The specimen was PBMCs. Source of these receptors: a man in his forties or fifties in good health and CMV-seronegative. Both conserved end residues are part of each CDR3. Each record gives: V gene, CDR3 length, J gene, D gene, clone size, CDR3 protein, CDR3 DNA. The D gene is left open where the match is weak. Not every row has a clone size; where given, it reads once, few, many or a size class.

TRBV4-1	13	TRBJ2-7	TRBD1	NA	CASSHGTACEQYF	TGCGCCAGCAGCCACGGGACAGCGTGCGAGCAGTACTTC
TRBV7-9	14	TRBJ2-3	NA	NA	CASSLAESTVTQYF	TGTGCCAGCAGCTTAGCGGAGTCGACAGTTACGCAGTATTTT
TRBV27	17	TRBJ2-6	TRBD1	NA	CASSLGTGSSGANVLTF	TGTGCCAGCAGTTTAGGGACAGGGAGCTCTGGGGCCAACGTCCTGACTTTC
TRBV6-1	15	TRBJ2-7	NA	NA	CASSERMGGPYEQYF	TGTGCCAGCAGTGAGAGGATGGGGGGACCCTACGAGCAGTACTTC
TRBV5-6	15	TRBJ1-1	NA	few	CASSWAARGNTEAFF	TGTGCCAGCAGCTGGGCGGCGCGGGGAAACACTGAAGCTTTCTTT
TRBV4-2	18	TRBJ2-6	TRBD1	NA	CASSEDRGHRSGANVLTF	TGTGCCAGCAGCGAGGACAGGGGGCATCGTTCTGGGGCCAACGTCCTGACTTTC
TRBV29-1	15	TRBJ2-7	NA	NA	CSVADTGTGVSEQYF	TGCAGCGTTGCCGACACTGGGACGGGGGTCTCCGAGCAGTACTTC
TRBV19	17	TRBJ1-4	TRBD1	NA	CASSITPGTGENEKLFF	TGTGCCAGTAGTATAACCCCCGGGACAGGGGAGAATGAAAAACTGTTTTTT
TRBV7-6	18	TRBJ1-1	NA	few	CASSFLPFLGQQDTEAFF	TGTGCCAGCAGCTTCCTACCCTTCCTCGGACAGCAGGACACTGAAGCTTTCTTT
TRBV25-1	14	TRBJ2-5	NA	NA	CASSDPLAQETQYF	TGTGCCAGCAGTGACCCTTTGGCCCAGGAGACCCAGTACTTC
TRBV30	15	TRBJ2-7	TRBD1	once	CAWTLGGTGFYEQYF	TGTGCCTGGACTCTGGGGGGGACAGGGTTCTACGAGCAGTACTTC
TRBV19	11	TRBJ2-5	NA	NA	CASSRRETQYF	TGTGCCAGTAGTCGGCGGGAGACCCAGTACTTC
TRBV28	11	TRBJ1-1	NA	NA	CASKYGGWAFF	TGTGCCAGCAAGTATGGGGGCTGGGCTTTCTTT
TRBV28	13	TRBJ2-7	TRBD1	NA	CASSSDRAYEQYF	TGTGCCAGCAGTTCAGACAGGGCCTACGAGCAGTACTTC
TRBV6-6	15	TRBJ2-3	TRBD1	few	CASRWTGGSTDTQYF	TGTGCCAGCAGGTGGACAGGGGGCAGCACAGATACGCAGTATTTT
TRBV4-1	14	TRBJ2-7	TRBD1	NA	CASSAGTGAYEQYF	TGCGCCAGCAGTGCCGGGACAGGGGCCTACGAGCAGTACTTC
TRBV6-5	12	TRBJ1-4	NA	NA	CASSQDNEKLFF	TGTGCCAGCAGCCAGGATAATGAAAAACTGTTTTTT
TRBV28	15	TRBJ2-2	TRBD1	NA	CASSLNRGFTGELFF	TGTGCCAGCAGTTTAAACAGGGGTTTCACCGGGGAGCTGTTTTTT